The sequence of this T cell receptor (beta chain) was determined in a study of blood T cell repertoires in COVID-19. Study details: The study drew acute and convalescent COVID-19 samples from the United States, Italy and Spain. Nucleic acid was either cDNA or gDNA, and it came from T cells, B-cell-depleted T cells, or PBMCs.

V lost 5 bases, J lost 5 bases, and 14 bases stayed unmatched. Looked up from germline, CDR1 is SGDLS and CDR2 is YYNGEE. The CDR3 has 16 residues. Per the original data handling: From reference gene primer amplification, estimates of nucleated cell counts were derived. The method was immunoSEQ multiplex PCR; TCRdb's version includes in-frame clones alone and lacks a portion of them. That table furnishes V, J and clone size, whereas the DNA furnished D and trimming. The table shows 160,000 or so clones, with around 80% occurring only once. Sequencing was performed on peripheral blood. V is TRBV9 and J is TRBJ2-5; TRBD2 matches at 8 bases. This sequence originates from a woman older than 75 with acute or convalescent COVID-19. Here the CDR3 reads CASSGRSGGVLETQYF. The DNA for the CDR3 is TGTGCCAGCAGTGGGAGGAGCGGGGGTGTTCTCGAGACCCAGTACTTC.